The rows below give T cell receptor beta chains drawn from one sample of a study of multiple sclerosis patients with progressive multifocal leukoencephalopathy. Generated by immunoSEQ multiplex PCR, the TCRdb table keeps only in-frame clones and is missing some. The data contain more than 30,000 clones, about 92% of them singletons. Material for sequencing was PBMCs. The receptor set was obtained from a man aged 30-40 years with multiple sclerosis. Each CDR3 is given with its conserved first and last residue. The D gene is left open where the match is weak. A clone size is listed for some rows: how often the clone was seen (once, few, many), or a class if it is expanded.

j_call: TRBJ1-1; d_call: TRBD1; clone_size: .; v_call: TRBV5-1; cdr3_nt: TGCGCCAGCAGCTTTATGAGTGACAGGGTGAACACTGAAGCTTTCTTT; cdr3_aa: CASSFMSDRVNTEAFF
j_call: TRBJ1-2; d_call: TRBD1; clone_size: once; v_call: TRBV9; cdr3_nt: TGTGCCAGCCGGGGACAGGGGGAGCTCTATGGCTACACCTTC; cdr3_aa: CASRGQGELYGYTF
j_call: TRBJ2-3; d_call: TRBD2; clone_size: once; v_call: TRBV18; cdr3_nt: TGTGCCAGCTCATCATTAGCGGGAACAGATACGCAGTATTTT; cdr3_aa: CASSSLAGTDTQYF
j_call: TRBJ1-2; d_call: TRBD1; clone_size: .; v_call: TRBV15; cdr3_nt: TGTGCCACCAGCACCGGGACAGGGAGCCCCCTCTATGGCTACACCTTC; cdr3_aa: CATSTGTGSPLYGYTF
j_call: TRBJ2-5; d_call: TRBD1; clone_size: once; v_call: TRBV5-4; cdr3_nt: TGTGCCAGCAGCGCCCGGACAGGGATTTTGGGAGAGACCCAGTACTTC; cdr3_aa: CASSARTGILGETQYF
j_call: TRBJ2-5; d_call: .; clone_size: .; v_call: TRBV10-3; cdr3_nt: TGTGCCATCAGTAAGGGAGGCCAAGAGACCCAGTACTTC; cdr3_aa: CAISKGGQETQYF
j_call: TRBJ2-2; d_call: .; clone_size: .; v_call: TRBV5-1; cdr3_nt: TGCGCCAGCAGCTTAGCGGCGACCGGGGAGCTGTTTTTT; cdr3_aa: CASSLAATGELFF
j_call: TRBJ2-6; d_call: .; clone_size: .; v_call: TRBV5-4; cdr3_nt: TGTGCCAGCAGGTGGGACTCTGGGGCCAACGTCCTGACTTTC; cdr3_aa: CASRWDSGANVLTF
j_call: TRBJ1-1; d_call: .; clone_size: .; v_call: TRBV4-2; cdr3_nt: TGTGCCAGCAGCCAAGGTGAGGGGGATTTCACTGAAGCTTTCTTT; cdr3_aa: CASSQGEGDFTEAFF
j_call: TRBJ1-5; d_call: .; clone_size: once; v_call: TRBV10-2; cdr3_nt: TGCGCCAGCAGTGAGTCGAACAGCCCTAGCAATCAGCCCCAGCATTTT; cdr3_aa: CASSESNSPSNQPQHF
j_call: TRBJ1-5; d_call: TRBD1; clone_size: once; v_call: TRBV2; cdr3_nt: TGTGCCAGCGGACTAGAAGGGGGACAGATAAGTCAGCCCCAGCATTTT; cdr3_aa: CASGLEGGQISQPQHF
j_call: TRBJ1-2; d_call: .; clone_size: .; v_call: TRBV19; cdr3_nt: TGTGCCAGTATGGGGCAGGGAGACTCCTATGGCTACACCTTC; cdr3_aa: CASMGQGDSYGYTF
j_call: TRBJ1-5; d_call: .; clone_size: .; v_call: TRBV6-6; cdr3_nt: .; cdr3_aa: CASILGVNQPQHF
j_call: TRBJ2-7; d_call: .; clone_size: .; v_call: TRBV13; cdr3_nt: TGTGCCAGCCGAGTGAGGGGGGGGCCCAACGAGCAGTACTTC; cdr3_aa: CASRVRGGPNEQYF
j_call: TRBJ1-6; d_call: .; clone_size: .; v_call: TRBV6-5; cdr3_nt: TGTGCCAGCAGGTGGCAGGGCTCCTATAATTCACCCCTCCACTTT; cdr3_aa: CASRWQGSYNSPLHF
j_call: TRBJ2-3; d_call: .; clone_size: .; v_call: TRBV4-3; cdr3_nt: TGCGCCAGCAGCCAAGATCCCACGCCCGGGACCCATATCCTGGATACGCAGTATTTT; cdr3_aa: CASSQDPTPGTHILDTQYF
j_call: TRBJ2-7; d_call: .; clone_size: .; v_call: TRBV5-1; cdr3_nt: TGCGCCAGCAGCTTGGACGTGGACAGCTCCTACGAGCAGTACTTC; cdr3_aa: CASSLDVDSSYEQYF
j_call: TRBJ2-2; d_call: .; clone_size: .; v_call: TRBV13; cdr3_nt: TGTGCCAGCAGCCTCGGGCCCCGGGTCACCGGGGAGCTGTTTTTT; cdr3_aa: CASSLGPRVTGELFF
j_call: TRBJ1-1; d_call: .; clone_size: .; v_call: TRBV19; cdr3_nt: TGTGCCAGTAGTATAATAGGGGACACTGAAGCTTTCTTT; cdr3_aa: CASSIIGDTEAFF
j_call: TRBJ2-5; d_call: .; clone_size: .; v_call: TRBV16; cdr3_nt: TGTGCCAGCAGCCAAAGCCAAGAGACCCAGTACTTC; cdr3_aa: CASSQSQETQYF
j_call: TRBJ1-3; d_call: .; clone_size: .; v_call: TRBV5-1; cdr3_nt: TGCGCCAGCAGCCTGGGGGGGAGGAACCCTGGAAACACCATATATTTT; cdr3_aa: CASSLGGRNPGNTIYF
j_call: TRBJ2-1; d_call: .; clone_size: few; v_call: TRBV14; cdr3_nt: TGTGCCAGCAGCCAGGGTCCTTACAATGAGCAGTTCTTC; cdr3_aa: CASSQGPYNEQFF